This T cell receptor beta chain is from a study of graft-versus-host responses after intestinal transplantation. Study-level points and caveats: Levels of circulating GvH clones at their peak were associated with early post-transplant HvG declines. Graft-donor T cell macrochimerism coincided with high graft-versus-host to host-versus-graft clonal ratios in allografts.

This clone was detected once. No antigen is known for it. This CDR3 comprises 14 residues. Germline lookup yields CDR1 MGHRA and CDR2 YSYEKL. With 0 bases removed from V and 2 bases from J, the gap between germline ends came to 8 bases. Measured with immunoSEQ multiplex PCR; TCRdb has only the in-frame clones, and not every one. The sample lists about 97,000 clones, 80% to 95% occurring once. The rearrangement uses TRBV4-1 and TRBJ2-7; no firm D call. The source of this sequence is a human patient who received an intestinal transplant, so some T cells may come from the graft donor. Sample: PBMCs, taken approximately 420 days after intestinal transplant. CDR3 sequence (DNA): TGCGCCAGCAGCCAAGAATCCGCAGCCTACGAGCAGTACTTC. The encoded protein is CASSQESAAYEQYF.